The clone carrying this T cell receptor beta chain came up a few times. Sequencing was performed with immunoSEQ multiplex PCR; in TCRdb, only in-frame clones are kept and a portion is missing. The sample records about 19,000 clones, roughly four fifths being singletons. The data originate from a study of control samples from healthy donors and cancer patients. The CDR3 loop spans 13 amino acids. Trimming cost V 2 bases and J 5 bases, with 9 bases left between them. The germline CDR1 and CDR2 sequences are SGHTA and FQGTGA. Sequenced input: PBMCs. This clonotype was sampled from a man at least 80 years old with head and neck cancer. The chain links TRBV7-3 to TRBJ2-5; D gene ambiguous. The CDR3 loop is CASSLESFETQYF. The CDR3 nucleotides are TGTGCCAGCAGCTTAGAAAGTTTTGAGACCCAGTACTTC.